This T cell receptor beta chain was retrieved from a study of T cell responses to AZD1222 COVID-19 vaccine. The study, taken as a whole, reports: Regions 160-218 and 743-854 held dominance among vaccine-associated CD4 TCRs, which spanned spike. Samples come after the peak T cell response, not at day 14.

Assay used: immunoSEQ multiplex PCR; TCRdb lists only in-frame clones, some missing. The sample records 120,000 to 150,000 clones, roughly 92% being singletons. The analysis combined second doses at about 4 or about 12 weeks. The germline V gene encodes CDR1 GTSNPN and CDR2 SVGIG (reference sequence). V gave up 4 bases and J gave up 1 base; unmatched junction bases: 8. The CDR3 spans 16 residues. Comment on this clone: No antigen is known for it.

The sample consisted of peripheral blood, taken 28 days after the second AZD1222 dose. The rearrangement uses TRBV30 and TRBJ2-4; 9 bases match TRBD1. This receptor was obtained from an adult who received the AZD1222 COVID-19 vaccine. The DNA for the CDR3 is TGTGCCTGGACCCCCGGACAGGGGATCGCCAAAAACATTCAGTACTTC. It encodes CAWTPGQGIAKNIQYF.